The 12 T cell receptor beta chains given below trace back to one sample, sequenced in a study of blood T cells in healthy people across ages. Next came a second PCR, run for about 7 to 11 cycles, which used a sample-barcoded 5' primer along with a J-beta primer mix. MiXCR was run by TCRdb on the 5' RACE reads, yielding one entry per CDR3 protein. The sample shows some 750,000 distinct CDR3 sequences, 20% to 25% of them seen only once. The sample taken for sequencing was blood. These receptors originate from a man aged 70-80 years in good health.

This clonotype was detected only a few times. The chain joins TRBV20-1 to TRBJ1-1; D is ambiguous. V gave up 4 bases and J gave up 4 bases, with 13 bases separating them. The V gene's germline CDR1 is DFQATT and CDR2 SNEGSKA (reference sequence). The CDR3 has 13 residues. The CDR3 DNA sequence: TGCAGTGCTACCGGCGGGGTCGGCACTGAAGCTTTCTTT. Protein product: CSATGGVGTEAFF.

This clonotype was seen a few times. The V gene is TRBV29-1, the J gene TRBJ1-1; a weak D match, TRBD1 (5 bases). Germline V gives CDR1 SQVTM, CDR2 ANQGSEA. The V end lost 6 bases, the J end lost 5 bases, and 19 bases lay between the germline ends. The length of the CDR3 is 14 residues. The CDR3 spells CSVSSGLPGTEAFF. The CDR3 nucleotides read TGCAGCGTCTCGTCGGGGCTGCCGGGAACTGAAGCTTTCTTT.

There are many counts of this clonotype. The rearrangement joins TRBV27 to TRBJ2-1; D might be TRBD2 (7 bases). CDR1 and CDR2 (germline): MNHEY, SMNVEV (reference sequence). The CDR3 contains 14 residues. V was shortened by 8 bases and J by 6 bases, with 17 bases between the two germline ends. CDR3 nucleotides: TGTGCCAGCGCCTGGGGGGGGGCTCTCAATGAGCAGTTCTTC. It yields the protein CASAWGGALNEQFF.

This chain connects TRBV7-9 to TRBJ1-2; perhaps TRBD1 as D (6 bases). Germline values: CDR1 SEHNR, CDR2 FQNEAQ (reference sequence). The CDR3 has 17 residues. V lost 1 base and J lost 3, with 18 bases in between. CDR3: CASSLGGGGRLDYGYTF. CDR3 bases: TGTGCCAGCAGCTTAGGAGGGGGAGGCAGACTGGACTATGGCTACACCTTC.

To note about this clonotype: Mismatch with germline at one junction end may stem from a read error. CDR3: CASSPQGTSNQPQHF. In DNA, the CDR3 is TGTGCCAGCAGTCCACAGGGGACTAGCAACCAGCCCCAGCATTTT. The chain joins TRBV12-3 or TRBV12-4 to TRBJ1-5, with 7 bases lining up with TRBD1. The CDR3 is 15 amino acids.

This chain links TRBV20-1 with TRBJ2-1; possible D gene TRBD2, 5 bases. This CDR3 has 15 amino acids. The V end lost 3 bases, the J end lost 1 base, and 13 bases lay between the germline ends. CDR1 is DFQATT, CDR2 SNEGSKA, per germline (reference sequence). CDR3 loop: CSARTLVTSYNEQFF. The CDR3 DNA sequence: TGCAGTGCTAGGACACTAGTGACGTCCTACAATGAGCAGTTCTTC.

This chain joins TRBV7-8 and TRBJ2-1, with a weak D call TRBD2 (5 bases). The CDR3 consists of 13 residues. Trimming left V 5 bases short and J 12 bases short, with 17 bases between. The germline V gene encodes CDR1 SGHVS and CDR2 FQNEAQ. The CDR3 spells CASSPGGGYRQFF. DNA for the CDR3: TGTGCCAGCAGCCCAGGCGGAGGATATAGGCAGTTCTTC.

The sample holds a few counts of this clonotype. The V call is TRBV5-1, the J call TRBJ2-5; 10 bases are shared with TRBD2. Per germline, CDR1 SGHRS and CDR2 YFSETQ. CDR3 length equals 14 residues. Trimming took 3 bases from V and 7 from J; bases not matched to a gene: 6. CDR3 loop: CASSSQPSGGTQYF. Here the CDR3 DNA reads TGCGCCAGCAGCTCGCAGCCTAGCGGGGGGACCCAGTACTTC.

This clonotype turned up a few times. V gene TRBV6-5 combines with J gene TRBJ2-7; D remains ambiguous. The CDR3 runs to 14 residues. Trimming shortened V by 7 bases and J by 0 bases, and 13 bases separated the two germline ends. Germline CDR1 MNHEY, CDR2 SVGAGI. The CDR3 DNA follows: TGTGCCAGCACTGACGGGCCGAGCTCCTACGAGCAGTACTTC. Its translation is CASTDGPSSYEQYF.

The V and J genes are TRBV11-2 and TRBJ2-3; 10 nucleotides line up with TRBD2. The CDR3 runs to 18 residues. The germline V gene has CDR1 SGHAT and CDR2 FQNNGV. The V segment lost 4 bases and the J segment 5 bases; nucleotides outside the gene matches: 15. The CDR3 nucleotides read TGTGCCAGCAGCTCAAGATGGAGCGGGGGGGCGTTTAGAGATACGCAGTATTTT. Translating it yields CASSSRWSGGAFRDTQYF.

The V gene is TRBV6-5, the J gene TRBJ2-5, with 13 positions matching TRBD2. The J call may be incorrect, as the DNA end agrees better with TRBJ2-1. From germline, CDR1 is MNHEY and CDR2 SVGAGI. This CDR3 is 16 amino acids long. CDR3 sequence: CASSYTSGRAYNEQFF. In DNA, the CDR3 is TGTGCCAGCAGTTACACTAGCGGGAGGGCCTACAATGAGCAGTTCTTC.

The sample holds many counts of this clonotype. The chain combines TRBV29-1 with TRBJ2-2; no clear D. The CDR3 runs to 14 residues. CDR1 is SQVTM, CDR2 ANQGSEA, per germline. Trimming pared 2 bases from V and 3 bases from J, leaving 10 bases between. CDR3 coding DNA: TGCAGCGTTGAAAGGTCACCTGACACCGGGGAGCTGTTTTTT. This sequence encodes CSVERSPDTGELFF.